This TCR beta chain was found in a study of CD8 T cells in ankylosing spondylitis. Findings and caveats of the study: In ankylosing spondylitis blood, a motif of roughly eight highly homologous TCR beta variants appeared characteristic. Some of these motif variants have turned up before, in reports on reactive arthritis synovial fluid and blood.

TCRdb itself ran the 5' RACE reads through MiXCR, one entry per CDR3 protein. The data contain 450,000 to 550,000 distinct CDR3 sequences, roughly 5.2% of them singletons. The CDR3 runs to 13 residues. Germline values: CDR1 MNHEY, CDR2 SVGEGT. V lost 0 bases and J 4 bases, leaving 4 bases between the germline ends. Notes on this clonotype: Its specificity is not known.

The source is a male donor with ankylosing spondylitis. The chain couples TRBV6-2 or TRBV6-3 to TRBJ2-1; no definite D call. The sequencing sample was made of blood, either unsorted or a sorted T cell fraction (not recorded which). Here the CDR3 DNA reads TGTGCCAGCAGTTACTCGAAGTACAATGAGCAGTTCTTC. Residues: CASSYSKYNEQFF.